The TCR beta chain described here comes from a study of blood T cell repertoires in COVID-19. The CDR3 contains 14 residues. Germline V gene lookup returns CDR1 SGDLS and CDR2 YYNGEE. The ends lost 0 bases at V and 3 bases at J; junction bases unmatched: 0. TCRdb's copy holds only in-frame clones and misses some; the assay was immunoSEQ multiplex PCR. The repertoire holds roughly 120,000 clones, with around four fifths as singletons. The sequenced material came from peripheral blood. The chain joins TRBV9 to TRBJ1-3, with 7 bases identical to TRBD1. This receptor was taken from a woman in her sixties with acute or convalescent COVID-19. The CDR3 DNA reads as TGTGCCAGCAGCGTAGGACAGGGTGGAAACACCATATATTTT. Amino acids: CASSVGQGGNTIYF. Variable domain in full (rest from reference TRBV9 and TRBJ1-3): DSGVTQTPKHLITATGQRVTLRCSPRSGDLSVYWYQQSLDQGLQFLIQYYNGEERAKGNILERFSAQQFPDLHSELNLSSLELGDSALYFCASSVGQGGNTIYFGEGSWLTVV.